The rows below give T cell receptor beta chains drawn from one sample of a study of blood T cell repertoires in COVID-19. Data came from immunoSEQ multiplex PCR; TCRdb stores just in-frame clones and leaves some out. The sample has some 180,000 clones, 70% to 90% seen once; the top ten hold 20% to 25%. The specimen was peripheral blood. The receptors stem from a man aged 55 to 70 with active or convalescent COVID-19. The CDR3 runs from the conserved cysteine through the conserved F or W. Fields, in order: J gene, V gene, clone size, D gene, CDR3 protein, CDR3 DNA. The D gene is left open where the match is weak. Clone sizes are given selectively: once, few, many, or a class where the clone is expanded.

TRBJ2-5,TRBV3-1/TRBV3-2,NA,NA,CASTDYQETQYF,TGTGCCAGCACGGACTACCAAGAGACCCAGTACTTC
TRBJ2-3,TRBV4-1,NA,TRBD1,CASSPGQRTDTQYF,TGCGCCAGCAGCCCGGGACAGCGCACAGATACGCAGTATTTT
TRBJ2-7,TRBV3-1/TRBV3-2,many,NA,CASSQVWHRANSYEQYF,TGTGCCAGCAGCCAAGTATGGCACAGGGCGAACTCCTACGAGCAGTACTTC
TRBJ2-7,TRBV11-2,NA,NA,CASSSGQTLYYEQYF,TGTGCCAGCAGCTCCGGACAGACCCTCTACTACGAGCAGTACTTC
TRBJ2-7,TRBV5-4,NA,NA,CASSLVKEGGEQYF,TGTGCCAGCAGTTTAGTTAAAGAGGGCGGAGAGCAGTACTTC
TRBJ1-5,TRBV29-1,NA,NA,CSVESQFGQPQHF,TGCAGCGTTGAATCCCAGTTTGGTCAGCCCCAGCATTTT
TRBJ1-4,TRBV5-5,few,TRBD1,CASSTDREGEKLFF,TGTGCCAGCAGCACGGACAGGGAGGGGGAAAAACTGTTTTTT
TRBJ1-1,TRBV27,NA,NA,CASRKRENTEAFF,TGTGCCAGCAGAAAAAGAGAGAACACTGAAGCTTTCTTT
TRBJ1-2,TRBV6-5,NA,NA,CASRRVADYGYTF,TGTGCCAGCAGACGGGTAGCGGACTATGGCTACACCTTC
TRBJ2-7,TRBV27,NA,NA,CASSSTGMATYEQYF,TGTGCCAGCAGTTCCACCGGGATGGCGACCTACGAGCAGTACTTC
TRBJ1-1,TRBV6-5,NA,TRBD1,CASSWTGGTEAFF,TGTGCCAGCAGTTGGACAGGGGGCACTGAAGCTTTCTTT
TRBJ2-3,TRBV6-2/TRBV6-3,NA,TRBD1,CASSSEGAFRDTQYF,TGTGCCAGCAGTTCTGAGGGGGCGTTCCGGGATACGCAGTATTTT
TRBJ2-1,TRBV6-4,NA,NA,CASRKDSSNEQFF,TGTGCCAGCAGAAAAGACAGCAGCAATGAGCAGTTCTTC
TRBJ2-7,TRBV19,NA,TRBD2,CASRYGEGNYEQYF,TGTGCCAGTAGATATGGGGAGGGAAACTACGAGCAGTACTTC
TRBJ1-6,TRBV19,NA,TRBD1,CASTYSRTGSSYNSPLHF,TGTGCCAGTACTTACTCGAGGACAGGGAGCTCCTATAATTCACCCCTCCACTTT
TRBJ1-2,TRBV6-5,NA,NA,CASSFDGNGYTF,TGTGCCAGCAGTTTCGATGGCAATGGCTACACCTTC
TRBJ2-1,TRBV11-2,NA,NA,CASSSTTGPSSYNEQFF,TGTGCCAGCAGCTCCACCACCGGCCCTAGCTCCTACAATGAGCAGTTCTTC
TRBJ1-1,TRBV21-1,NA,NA,CASRRTKSTEAFF,TGTGCCAGCAGACGGACTAAAAGCACTGAAGCTTTCTTT
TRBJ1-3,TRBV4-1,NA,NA,CASSQPPAGTKGNTIYF,TGCGCCAGCAGCCAACCTCCGGCGGGGACGAAGGGAAACACCATATATTTT
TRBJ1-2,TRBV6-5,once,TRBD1,CASSYAGQGFYGYTF,TGTGCCAGCAGTTACGCCGGACAGGGGTTCTATGGCTACACCTTC
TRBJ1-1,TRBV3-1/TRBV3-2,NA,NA,CASYSSNTEAFF,TGTGCCAGCTACTCTTCGAACACTGAAGCTTTCTTT
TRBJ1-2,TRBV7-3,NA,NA,CASSDGVGGYTF,TGTGCCAGTAGCGACGGGGTTGGTGGCTACACCTTC
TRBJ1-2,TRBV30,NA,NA,CAWSVGQVNGYTF,TGTGCCTGGAGTGTAGGCCAGGTGAATGGCTACACCTTC
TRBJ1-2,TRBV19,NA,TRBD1,CASSQGAGNYGYTF,TGTGCCAGTAGTCAGGGGGCAGGGAACTATGGCTACACCTTC
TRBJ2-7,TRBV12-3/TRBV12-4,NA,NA,CASSRDTWRKYF,TGTGCCAGCAGTAGGGACACCTGGAGGAAGTACTTC
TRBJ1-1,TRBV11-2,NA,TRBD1,CASSSSDRGNTEAFF,TGTGCCAGCAGCTCTTCGGACAGGGGGAACACTGAAGCTTTCTTT
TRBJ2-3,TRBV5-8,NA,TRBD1,CASSFTGAASTDTQYF,TGTGCCAGCAGCTTTACAGGGGCCGCGAGCACAGATACGCAGTATTTT
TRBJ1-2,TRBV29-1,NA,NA,CSVEGSPGYTF,TGCAGCGTTGAAGGGAGCCCTGGCTACACCTTC